These 20 T cell receptor beta chains came from one sample sequenced in a study of blood T cell repertoires in COVID-19. Here immunoSEQ multiplex PCR was the method, and the copy in TCRdb shows in-frame clones only, minus some. The repertoire has 20,000 to 25,000 clones, more than 80% of them found once; the top ten carry 5.5% to 6.5%. Sequenced input: peripheral blood. These receptors came from a human donor in a cohort sampled during active COVID-19.

This sequence joins TRBV28 and TRBJ1-1, with D possibly being TRBD1 (5 bases). CDR1 MDHEN and CDR2 SYDVKM come from the germline V gene. The CDR3 sequence is 15 residues long. V dropped 4 bases and J dropped 7 bases, with 19 bases sitting between them. The CDR3, as DNA: TGTGCCAGCAGTTATCAGACCTACAGACAGAGTGAAGCTTTCTTT. Encoded protein: CASSYQTYRQSEAFF.

Written as DNA, the CDR3 is TGTGCCAGCAGTTATAGCCGGATGAACACTGAAGCTTTCTTT. Its translation: CASSYSRMNTEAFF. This sequence joins TRBV6-5 and TRBJ1-1; D is ambiguous. The CDR3 sequence is 14 residues long. Germline CDR1 is MNHEY and CDR2 is SVGAGI. V lost 3 bases and J lost 0, with 8 bases in between.

In its sample, this clone was seen once. V gene TRBV6-5 combines with J gene TRBJ1-2; TRBD1 matches 9 bases. The junction had 4 bases not matched to a gene; V was cut back by 2 bases and J by 6 bases. Per the germline V gene, CDR1 is MNHEY and CDR2 is SVGAGI. This CDR3 spans 14 amino acids. Written as DNA, the CDR3 is TGTGCCAGCAGTTACGGGGACAGGGCAAATGGCTACACCTTC. Protein: CASSYGDRANGYTF.

The chain is built from TRBV19 and TRBJ1-5, with 7 bases identical to TRBD1. This CDR3 has 14 amino acids. Germline V lookup: CDR1 LNHDA, CDR2 SQIVND (reference sequence). The junction had 6 bases not matched to a gene; V was cut back by 6 bases and J by 4 bases. The CDR3 DNA follows: TGTGCCAGTAGACTAGGGGGCCCAAATCAGCCCCAGCATTTT. Protein sequence: CASRLGGPNQPQHF.

The chain combines TRBV9 with TRBJ2-7; 11 nucleotides agree with TRBD2. The CDR3 has 17 amino acids. The ends lost 2 bases at V and 2 bases at J; junction bases unmatched: 9. The germline CDR1 and CDR2 sequences are SGDLS and YYNGEE. CDR3: CASSVQAGTSGPYEQYF. CDR3 bases: TGTGCCAGCAGCGTCCAAGCCGGGACTAGCGGCCCCTACGAGCAGTACTTC.

This clone has more than one count but fewer than ten. CDR3 loop: CASSIWGEGGYTF. CDR3 nucleotide sequence: TGTGCCAGTAGTATTTGGGGCGAAGGTGGCTACACCTTC. The rearrangement joins TRBV19 to TRBJ1-2, with D perhaps matching TRBD1 (5 bases). This CDR3 is 13 amino acids long. Germline V gene sequence: CDR1 LNHDA, CDR2 SQIVND (reference sequence). V lost 3 bases and J lost 7, with 12 bases in between.

The V call is TRBV6-2 or TRBV6-3, the J call TRBJ1-2, with 7 positions matching TRBD1. This CDR3 comprises 16 residues. The germline V gene encodes CDR1 MNHEY and CDR2 SVGEGT. J was trimmed by 6 bases and V by 4 bases; bases with no gene match: 14. CDR3 sequence (DNA): TGTGCCAGCAGTTCTAACGGACAGGCCCCATTCAATGGCTACACCTTC. This encodes CASSSNGQAPFNGYTF.

V and J are TRBV7-6 and TRBJ2-1; D is possibly TRBD2 (6 bases). The V end was cut by 2 bases, the J end by 9 bases, with 20 bases between. The V gene's germline CDR1 is SGHVS and CDR2 FNYEAQ. This CDR3 comprises 16 residues. The CDR3 sequence is CASSLFAGMSWGEQFF. Here the CDR3 DNA reads TGTGCCAGCAGCTTATTTGCGGGGATGAGTTGGGGTGAGCAGTTCTTC.

The chain links TRBV14 to TRBJ2-7, with a possible D match to TRBD2 (5 bases). V gave up 4 bases and J gave up 3 bases, with 10 bases separating them. CDR3 size: 13 residues. Germline CDR1 SGHDN, CDR2 FVKESK. As DNA, the CDR3 is TGTGCCAGCAGCCCTCTCGGGAACTACGAGCAGTACTTC. Translated: CASSPLGNYEQYF.

V usage is TRBV5-3 and J usage is TRBJ2-1; 11 positions agree with TRBD1. TRBV5-3 is classed as an ORF, of uncertain function. The CDR3 runs 15 residues. Trimming cost V 3 bases and J 6 bases; bases outside gene matches: 5. CDR3 DNA sequence: TGTGCCAGAAGCTGCCCGGGACAGGGGGTCAATGAGCAGTTCTTC. It codes for CARSCPGQGVNEQFF.

This chain uses TRBV10-3 with TRBJ1-1, with D possibly being TRBD1 (6 bases). V lost 11 bases to trimming and J lost 2 bases, with 18 bases between them. CDR1 and CDR2 (germline): ENHRY, SYGVKD. The CDR3 totals 14 residues. The CDR3 sequence is CACRGAQENTEAFF. CDR3 nucleotide sequence: TGTGCCTGCCGGGGGGCACAAGAAAACACTGAAGCTTTCTTT.

J is TRBJ2-7 and V is TRBV3-1 (or the pseudogene TRBV3-2); 7 nucleotides line up with TRBD2. Germline V CDR1 and CDR2: LGHDT, YNNKEL (reference sequence). The CDR3 length is 13 residues. V gave up 3 bases and J gave up 6 bases; unmatched junction bases: 5. The CDR3 DNA sequence: TGTGCCAGCAGCCAGGCGGGAGCTTTCGAGCAGTACTTC. This sequence encodes CASSQAGAFEQYF.

The chain recombines TRBV28 with TRBJ1-2, with D perhaps TRBD1 (5 bases). Germline V gene sequence: CDR1 MDHEN, CDR2 SYDVKM. V was trimmed by 11 bases and J by 7 bases, leaving 14 bases between them. This CDR3 is built from 11 residues. The CDR3 coding sequence is TGTGCCGTGCAAGGGGCTAGTGGCTACACCTTC. It specifies CAVQGASGYTF.

The chain employs TRBV5-4 and TRBJ2-7; D may be TRBD1 (6 bases). This CDR3 is built from 12 residues. Per the germline V gene, CDR1 is SGHNT and CDR2 is YYREEE (reference sequence). V was trimmed by 4 bases and J by 3 bases, leaving 8 bases between them. DNA of the CDR3: TGTGCCAGCAGCAAGACAGGCTACGAGCAGTACTTC. It codes for CASSKTGYEQYF.

The rearrangement joins TRBV19 to TRBJ2-6; TRBD1 might be the D (6 bases). CDR1 is LNHDA, CDR2 SQIVND, per germline (reference sequence). This CDR3 contains 18 residues. Trimming pared 6 bases from V and 0 bases from J, leaving 18 bases between. The CDR3, as DNA: TGTGCCAGTAGCCCATTAACAGGGTTCCTCTCTGGGGCCAACGTCCTGACTTTC. Protein product: CASSPLTGFLSGANVLTF.

The rearrangement links TRBV2 to TRBJ2-6; D is undetermined. V dropped 7 bases and J dropped 0 bases, with 10 bases sitting between them. CDR3 size: 15 residues. The V gene's germline CDR1 is SNHLY and CDR2 FYNNEI. Here the CDR3 DNA reads TGTGCCAGCATCTCGACTTTCTCTGGGGCCAACGTCCTGACTTTC. It yields the protein CASISTFSGANVLTF.

This clone has more than one count but fewer than ten. This chain links TRBV14 with TRBJ1-1; 7 bases are shared with TRBD1. Germline V CDR1 and CDR2: SGHDN, FVKESK. After removal of 4 bases from V and 1 base from J, the junction contained 21 bases not matched to a gene. The CDR3 covers 20 residues. CDR3 residues: CASSPKKLSREGARNTEAFF. The DNA of the CDR3 is TGTGCCAGCAGCCCCAAAAAATTATCGCGGGAGGGGGCCCGGAACACTGAAGCTTTCTTT.

This rearrangement joins TRBV5-6 to TRBJ1-1; TRBD1 agrees at 9 bases. With V trimmed by 1 base and J by 3 bases, 4 bases remained unmatched. The germline gives CDR1 SGHDT, CDR2 YYEEEE. This CDR3 contains 15 residues. The chain's CDR3 is CASSLYTGGYTEAFF. The CDR3 DNA reads TGTGCCAGCAGCTTGTATACAGGGGGCTACACTGAAGCTTTCTTT.

This clone has only a few counts. CDR3 in amino acids: CASSSGQEWNEQFF. The DNA for the CDR3 is TGTGCCAGCAGCTCCGGACAGGAATGGAATGAGCAGTTCTTC. The chain has TRBV7-3 and TRBJ2-1; 7 bases are a match to TRBD1. Trimming took 4 bases from V and 7 from J; bases not matched to a gene: 7. CDR3 size: 14 residues. In germline, CDR1 is SGHTA, CDR2 FQGTGA.

The V call is TRBV4-1, the J call TRBJ1-5, with 9 bases matching TRBD1. The germline CDR1 and CDR2 sequences are MGHRA and YSYEKL. The CDR3 has 14 residues. The ends lost 1 base at V and 7 bases at J; junction bases unmatched: 2. In DNA form, the CDR3 reads TGCGCCAGCAGCCAAGGACAGGGGGGCCAGCCCCAGCATTTT. Translating it yields CASSQGQGGQPQHF.